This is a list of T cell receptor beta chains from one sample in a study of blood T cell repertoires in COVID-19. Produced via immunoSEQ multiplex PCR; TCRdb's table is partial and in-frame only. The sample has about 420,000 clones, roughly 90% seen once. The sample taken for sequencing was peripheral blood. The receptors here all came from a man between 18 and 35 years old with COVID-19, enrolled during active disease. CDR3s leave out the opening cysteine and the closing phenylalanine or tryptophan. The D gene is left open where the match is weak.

CDR3 protein: ASKGLGASTDTQY
V gene: TRBV6-5
J gene: TRBJ2-3
D gene: -

CDR3 protein: ASSPGEGLMNTEAF
V gene: TRBV9
J gene: TRBJ1-1
D gene: -

CDR3 protein: ASREEPNTEAF
V gene: TRBV28
J gene: TRBJ1-1
D gene: -

CDR3 protein: ASSLGGGSTEAF
V gene: TRBV7-9
J gene: TRBJ1-1
D gene: -

CDR3 protein: ASSITGALRYEQY
V gene: TRBV19
J gene: TRBJ2-7
D gene: TRBD1

CDR3 protein: ASSLERGGQDTQY
V gene: TRBV13
J gene: TRBJ2-3
D gene: TRBD2

CDR3 protein: ASSQAGLAGSYEQY
V gene: TRBV3-1/TRBV3-2
J gene: TRBJ2-7
D gene: TRBD2

CDR3 protein: ATSDFSLAKRYNEQF
V gene: TRBV24-1
J gene: TRBJ2-1
D gene: -

CDR3 protein: ASSRTGGGNTIY
V gene: TRBV6-5
J gene: TRBJ1-3
D gene: TRBD1

CDR3 protein: ASSRGWAGGLNEQF
V gene: TRBV5-5
J gene: TRBJ2-1
D gene: TRBD2

CDR3 protein: ASSVGGVRTDTQY
V gene: TRBV9
J gene: TRBJ2-3
D gene: -

CDR3 protein: ASSYTGTGKFEAF
V gene: TRBV6-5
J gene: TRBJ1-1
D gene: TRBD1

CDR3 protein: ASSLVASGRGGEQF
V gene: TRBV5-5
J gene: TRBJ2-1
D gene: TRBD2

CDR3 protein: ASSWPGQGVHEQY
V gene: TRBV7-9
J gene: TRBJ2-7
D gene: TRBD1

CDR3 protein: ASSWDPSGGGLNEQF
V gene: TRBV5-6
J gene: TRBJ2-1
D gene: TRBD2